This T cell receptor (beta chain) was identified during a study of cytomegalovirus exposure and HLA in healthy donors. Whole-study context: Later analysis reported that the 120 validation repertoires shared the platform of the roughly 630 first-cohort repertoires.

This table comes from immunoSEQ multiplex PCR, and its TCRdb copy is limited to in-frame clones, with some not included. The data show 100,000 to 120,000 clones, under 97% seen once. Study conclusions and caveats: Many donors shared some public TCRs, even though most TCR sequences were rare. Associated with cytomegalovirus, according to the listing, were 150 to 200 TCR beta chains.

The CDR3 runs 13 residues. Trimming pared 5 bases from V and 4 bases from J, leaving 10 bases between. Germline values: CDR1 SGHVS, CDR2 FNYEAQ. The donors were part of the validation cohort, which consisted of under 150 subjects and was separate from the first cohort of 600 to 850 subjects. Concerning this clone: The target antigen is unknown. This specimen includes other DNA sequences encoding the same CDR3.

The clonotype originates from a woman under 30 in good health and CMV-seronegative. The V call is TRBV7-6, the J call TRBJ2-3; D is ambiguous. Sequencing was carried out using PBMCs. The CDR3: CASSLTRADTQYF. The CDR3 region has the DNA TGTGCCAGCAGCCTTACACGGGCAGATACGCAGTATTTT.